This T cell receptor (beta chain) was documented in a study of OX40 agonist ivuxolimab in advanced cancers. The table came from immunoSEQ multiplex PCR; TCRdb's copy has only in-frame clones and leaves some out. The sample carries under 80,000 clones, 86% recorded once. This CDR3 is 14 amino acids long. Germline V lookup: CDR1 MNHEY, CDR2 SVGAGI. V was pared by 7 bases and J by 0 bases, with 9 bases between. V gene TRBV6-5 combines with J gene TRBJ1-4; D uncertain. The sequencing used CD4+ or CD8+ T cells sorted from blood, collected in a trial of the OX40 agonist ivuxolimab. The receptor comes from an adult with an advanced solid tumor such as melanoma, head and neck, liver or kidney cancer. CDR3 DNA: TGTGCCAGCACCCAGAGTGCAACTAATGAAAAACTGTTTTTT. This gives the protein CASTQSATNEKLFF.